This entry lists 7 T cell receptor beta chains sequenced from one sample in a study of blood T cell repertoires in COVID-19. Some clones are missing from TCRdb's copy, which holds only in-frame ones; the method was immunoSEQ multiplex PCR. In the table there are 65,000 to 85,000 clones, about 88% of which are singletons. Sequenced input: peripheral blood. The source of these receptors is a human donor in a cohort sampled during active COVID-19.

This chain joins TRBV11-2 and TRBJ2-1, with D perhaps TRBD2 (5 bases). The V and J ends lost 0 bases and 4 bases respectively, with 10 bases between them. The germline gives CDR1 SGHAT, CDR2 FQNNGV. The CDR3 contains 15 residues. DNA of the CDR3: TGTGCCAGCAGCTTAGATCGCGGGCGGTACAATGAGCAGTTCTTC. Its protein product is CASSLDRGRYNEQFF.

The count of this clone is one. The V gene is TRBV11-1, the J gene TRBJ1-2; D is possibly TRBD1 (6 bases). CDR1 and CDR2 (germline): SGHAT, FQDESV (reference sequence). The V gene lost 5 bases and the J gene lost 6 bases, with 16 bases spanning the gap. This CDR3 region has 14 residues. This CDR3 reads CASSISPNRDGYTF. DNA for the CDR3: TGTGCCAGCAGCATATCCCCGAACAGGGATGGCTACACCTTC.

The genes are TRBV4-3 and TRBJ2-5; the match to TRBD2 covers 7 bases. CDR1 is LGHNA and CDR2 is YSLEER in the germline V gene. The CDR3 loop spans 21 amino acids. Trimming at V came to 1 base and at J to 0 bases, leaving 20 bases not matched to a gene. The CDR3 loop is CASSQAPFRGAGTAYQETQYF. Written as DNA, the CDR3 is TGCGCCAGCAGCCAAGCGCCATTTCGAGGAGCGGGGACTGCCTACCAAGAGACCCAGTACTTC.

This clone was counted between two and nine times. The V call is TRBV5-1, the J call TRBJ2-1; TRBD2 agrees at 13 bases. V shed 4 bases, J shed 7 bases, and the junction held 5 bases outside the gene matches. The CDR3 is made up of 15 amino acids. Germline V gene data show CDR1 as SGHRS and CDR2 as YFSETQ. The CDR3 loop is CASSRTSGGWNEQFF. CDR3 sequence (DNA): TGCGCCAGCAGCCGGACTAGCGGGGGCTGGAATGAGCAGTTCTTC.

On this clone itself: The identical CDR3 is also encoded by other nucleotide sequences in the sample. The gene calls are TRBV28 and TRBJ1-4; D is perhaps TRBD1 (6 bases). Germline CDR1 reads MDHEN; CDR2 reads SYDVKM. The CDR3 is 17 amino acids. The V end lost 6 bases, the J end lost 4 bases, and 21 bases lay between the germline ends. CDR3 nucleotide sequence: TGTGCCAGCAGCCTGTATTTCGCGACAGGCCTTAATGAAAAACTGTTTTTT. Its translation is CASSLYFATGLNEKLFF.

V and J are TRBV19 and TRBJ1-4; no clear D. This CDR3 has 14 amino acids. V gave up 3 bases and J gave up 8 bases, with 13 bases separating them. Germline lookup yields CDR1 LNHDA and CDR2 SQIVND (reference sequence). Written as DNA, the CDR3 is TGTGCCAGTAGTATCCCGAGGGTAGGAGAAAAACTGTTTTTT. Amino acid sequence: CASSIPRVGEKLFF.

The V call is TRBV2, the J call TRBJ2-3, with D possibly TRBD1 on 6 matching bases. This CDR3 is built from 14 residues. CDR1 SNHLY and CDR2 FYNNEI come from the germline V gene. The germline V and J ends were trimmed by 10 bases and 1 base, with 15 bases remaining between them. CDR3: CANGQNLRTDTQYF. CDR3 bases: TGTGCCAACGGACAGAACCTTCGCACAGATACGCAGTATTTT. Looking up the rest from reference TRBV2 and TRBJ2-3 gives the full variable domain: EPEVTQTPSHQVTQMGQEVILRCVPISNHLYFYWYRQILGQKVEFLVSFYNNEISEKSEIFDDQFSVERPDGSNFTLKIRSTKLEDSAMYFCANGQNLRTDTQYFGPGTRLTVL.